One sample yielded the 25 T cell receptor beta chains listed below, sequenced in a study of cytomegalovirus exposure and HLA in healthy donors. In the PCR, 60 Vbeta and 13 Jbeta primers were used. TCRdb keeps only in-frame clones here, not all; method: immunoSEQ multiplex PCR. Among 90,000 to 150,000 clones listed, under 80% were seen once. The sample was PBMCs. The receptors derive from a woman aged 45-60 years in good health and CMV-seropositive.

On this clone itself: This specimen includes other DNA sequences encoding the same CDR3. DNA for the CDR3: TGTGCCAGCAGCTTAGACCCGGGCTACGAGCAGTACTTC. It is translated as CASSLDPGYEQYF. This chain uses TRBV11-2 with TRBJ2-7; D call uncertain. Germline CDR1 reads SGHAT; CDR2 reads FQNNGV. CDR3 size: 13 residues. V was trimmed by 0 bases and J by 3 bases, leaving 6 bases between them.

CDR3: CASSLRVGGYTDTQYF. The CDR3 coding sequence is TGTGCCAGCAGCTTGCGGGTCGGGGGATACACAGATACGCAGTATTTT. The chain couples TRBV5-4 to TRBJ2-3; perhaps TRBD2 as D (6 bases). The CDR3 is 16 residues long. V shed 1 base and J shed 2 bases, with 14 bases lying between them. The germline V gene has CDR1 SGHNT and CDR2 YYREEE (reference sequence).

V gene TRBV28 combines with J gene TRBJ1-1; no clear D. Trimming took 5 bases from V and 8 from J, leaving 9 bases between them. The CDR3 is made up of 11 amino acids. CDR1 and CDR2 from the germline V gene are MDHEN and SYDVKM. In DNA, the CDR3 is TGTGCCAGCAGTGACATATCCGAAGCTTTCTTT. This translates into CASSDISEAFF.

The rearrangement links TRBV18 to TRBJ1-1; D perhaps matches TRBD1 (5 bases). Looked up from germline, CDR1 is KGHSH and CDR2 is LQKENI. CDR3 size: 19 residues. V was pared by 5 bases and J by 3 bases, with 28 bases between. The CDR3 loop is CASSELERAPGFEDTEAFF. For the CDR3, the DNA is TGTGCCAGCTCAGAACTCGAAAGGGCCCCAGGGTTCGAGGACACTGAAGCTTTCTTT.

The chain employs TRBV5-5 and TRBJ1-1; D is uncertain. This CDR3 has 15 amino acids. The V gene's germline CDR1 is SGHKS and CDR2 YYEKEE (reference sequence). V was shortened by 4 bases and J by 0 bases, with 13 bases between the two germline ends. The CDR3 sequence is CASSLIRGMNTEAFF. DNA for the CDR3: TGTGCCAGCAGCCTAATTAGAGGAATGAACACTGAAGCTTTCTTT.

This clone has only one observation. At the DNA level, this CDR3 is encoded by other sequences in the same sample as well. The rearrangement links TRBV10-3 to TRBJ2-7; 9 bases are shared with TRBD2. Trimming took 0 bases from V and 2 from J; bases not matched to a gene: 2. CDR3 length: 15 residues. From germline, CDR1 is ENHRY and CDR2 SYGVKD. The CDR3 region is CAISESVAGAYEQYF. CDR3 nucleotides: TGTGCCATCAGTGAGTCCGTAGCGGGAGCCTACGAGCAGTACTTC.

The V call is TRBV18, the J call TRBJ2-7, with TRBD1 matching 8 bases. Germline V gene data show CDR1 as KGHSH and CDR2 as LQKENI. The V segment lost 3 bases and the J segment 2 bases; nucleotides outside the gene matches: 3. CDR3 length: 14 residues. CDR3 residues: CASSPTTGAYEQYF. The CDR3 coding sequence is TGTGCCAGCTCACCCACGACAGGGGCCTACGAGCAGTACTTC.

The genes are TRBV9 and TRBJ2-3; TRBD1 matches at 8 bases. The CDR3 loop spans 17 amino acids. The V segment lost 7 bases and the J segment 2 bases; nucleotides outside the gene matches: 15. The germline gives CDR1 SGDLS, CDR2 YYNGEE. CDR3 nucleotides: TGTGCCAGCGGGACAGGCAGGAGCGGAGTCTTCACAGATACGCAGTATTTT. Protein sequence: CASGTGRSGVFTDTQYF.

J is TRBJ2-5 and V is TRBV2; TRBD2 aligns across 12 bases. This CDR3 comprises 19 residues. CDR1 and CDR2 from the germline V gene are SNHLY and FYNNEI. Trimming removed 1 base from V and 4 bases from J; junction bases left unmatched: 13. CDR3: CASSEVGLAGGPGRETQYF. In nucleotides, the CDR3 is TGTGCCAGCAGTGAAGTTGGGCTAGCGGGAGGGCCGGGTCGAGAGACCCAGTACTTC.

This chain links TRBV6-1 with TRBJ1-1; 9 bases align to TRBD1. V lost 4 bases to trimming and J lost 5 bases; unmatched junction nucleotides: 5. The CDR3 sequence is 14 residues long. Germline CDR1 reads MNHNS; CDR2 reads SASEGT. The CDR3 here is CASSVATGGTEAFF. In DNA, the CDR3 is TGTGCCAGCAGTGTTGCGACAGGGGGAACTGAAGCTTTCTTT.

This chain connects TRBV28 to TRBJ1-1, with a weak D call TRBD1 (5 bases). This CDR3 has 14 residues. From germline, CDR1 is MDHEN and CDR2 SYDVKM. V was shortened by 5 bases and J by 0 bases, with 10 bases between the two germline ends. The DNA for the CDR3 is TGTGCCAGCAGTCCGCGGGACCTGAACACTGAAGCTTTCTTT. Encoded protein: CASSPRDLNTEAFF.

This chain connects TRBV9 to TRBJ1-3; D gene unclear. The CDR3 has 16 amino acids. Trimming cost V 0 bases and J 0 bases, with 10 bases left between them. Germline V gene lookup returns CDR1 SGDLS and CDR2 YYNGEE. CDR3 nucleotides: TGTGCCAGCAGCGTAGGTATCGTCTACTCTGGAAACACCATATATTTT. This sequence encodes CASSVGIVYSGNTIYF.

The chain links TRBV7-3 to TRBJ2-7; D unresolved. Looked up from germline, CDR1 is SGHTA and CDR2 is FQGTGA. V was trimmed by 1 base and J by 1 base, leaving 5 bases between them. The CDR3 is 13 residues long. The CDR3 here is CASSLSPSYEQYF. CDR3 sequence (DNA): TGTGCCAGCAGCTTAAGTCCTTCCTACGAGCAGTACTTC.

The V and J genes are TRBV19 and TRBJ1-2, with a tentative D call TRBD1 (5 bases). Germline V gene data show CDR1 as LNHDA and CDR2 as SQIVND (reference sequence). Trimming removed 7 bases at V and 7 bases at J, with 16 bases between. This CDR3 is built from 13 residues. The CDR3 loop is CASTHRGGSGYTF. The CDR3 DNA is TGTGCCAGTACCCATAGGGGAGGCTCTGGCTACACCTTC. The full variable domain, completed using reference TRBV19 and TRBJ1-2, is DGGITQSPKYLFRKEGQNVTLSCEQNLNHDAMYWYRQDPGQGLRLIYYSQIVNDFQKGDIAEGYSVSREKKESFPLTVTSAQKNPTAFYLCASTHRGGSGYTFGSGTRLTVV.

This clone is a singleton in its sample. This chain joins TRBV7-2 and TRBJ2-7; tentative D call: TRBD1 (5 bases). The V end was cut by 6 bases, the J end by 4 bases, with 16 bases between. Germline CDR1 SGHTA, CDR2 FQGNSA. This CDR3 contains 14 residues. CDR3 amino acids: CASRALTGYYEQYF. In DNA, the CDR3 is TGTGCCAGCAGGGCCCTTACAGGTTATTACGAGCAGTACTTC.

The genes are TRBV28 and TRBJ2-1; D is possibly TRBD2 (5 bases). The CDR3 loop spans 12 amino acids. The V and J ends lost 5 bases and 15 bases respectively, with 17 bases between them. Germline V gene lookup returns CDR1 MDHEN and CDR2 SYDVKM. CDR3 sequence: CASSGLSRRSFF. The CDR3 nucleotides are TGTGCCAGCAGTGGGCTTAGTAGGAGGTCGTTCTTC.

In its sample, this clone was seen a few times. The chain is built from TRBV21-1 and TRBJ2-7; TRBD1 reflects the table's D call only, with no check against the DNA. TRBV21-1 constitutes a pseudogene. This CDR3 region has 12 residues. CDR3 bases: TGTGCCAGCAGCCCCAGGCCTCGCGAGCAGTACTTC. It encodes CASSPRPREQYF.

This chain joins TRBV6-1 and TRBJ2-7, with a possible D match to TRBD1 (7 bases). From germline, CDR1 is MNHNS and CDR2 SASEGT. V shed 3 bases and J shed 1 base, with 19 bases lying between them. CDR3 length: 17 amino acids. DNA of the CDR3: TGTGCCAGCAGTGATGAGACAGGGAGGAAAACTTCCTACGAGCAGTACTTC. It specifies CASSDETGRKTSYEQYF.

This clone turned up a few times. CDR3 residues: CASSDSSGGADNEQFF. CDR3 DNA sequence: TGTGCCAGCAGCGACTCTAGCGGGGGGGCGGACAATGAGCAGTTCTTC. The chain links TRBV21-1 to TRBJ2-1; TRBD2 is taken as the D call from the table, unchecked against the DNA. TRBV21-1 is described as a pseudogene. This CDR3 has 16 residues.

The chain joins TRBV5-8 to TRBJ1-1; 10 nucleotides agree with TRBD1. The V gene end was trimmed by 5 bases and the J gene end by 1 base; junction bases not matched to a gene: 5. This CDR3 spans 15 amino acids. Germline-derived CDR1 and CDR2 are SGHTS and YDEGEE. The CDR3 DNA follows: TGTGCCAGCAGGGAGCGGACAGGGGGGAACACTGAAGCTTTCTTT. Translating it yields CASRERTGGNTEAFF.

V and J are TRBV21-1 and TRBJ1-2; the table names TRBD1, a call not compared with the DNA. TRBV21-1 has pseudogene status. The CDR3 loop spans 15 amino acids. CDR3 in DNA: TGTGCCAGCAGCGTACGGACAGGGGATGACTATGGCTACACCTTC. Translating it yields CASSVRTGDDYGYTF.

This rearrangement joins TRBV29-1 to TRBJ2-7; D ambiguous. The germline gives CDR1 SQVTM, CDR2 ANQGSEA. V lost 8 bases and J lost 3, with 11 bases in between. The CDR3 is 11 amino acids. Here the CDR3 reads CSINTGYEQYF. The CDR3 bases are TGCAGCATCAATACGGGCTACGAGCAGTACTTC.

This clone came up a few times. The chain carries TRBV5-8 and TRBJ2-5; TRBD2 matches 8 bases. The V and J ends lost 3 bases and 5 bases, in that order; junction bases with no gene match: 3. CDR1 is SGHTS and CDR2 is YDEGEE in the germline V gene. The CDR3 runs 13 residues. CDR3 amino acids: CASSSGLVETQYF. The CDR3 DNA reads as TGTGCCAGCAGCTCGGGACTAGTTGAGACCCAGTACTTC.

For this clone: Other nucleotide sequences from this sample produce the same CDR3. The chain carries TRBV7-2 and TRBJ1-4; 7 bases fit TRBD1. The CDR3 contains 14 residues. Trimming cost V 5 bases and J 3 bases; bases outside gene matches: 3. Germline loops: CDR1 SGHTA, CDR2 FQGNSA. The CDR3 spells CASSPTGSNEKLFF. The CDR3 DNA sequence: TGTGCCAGCAGCCCGACAGGGTCTAATGAAAAACTGTTTTTT.

This chain links TRBV28 with TRBJ1-2; D not certain. The CDR3 totals 13 residues. CDR1 and CDR2 from the germline V gene are MDHEN and SYDVKM. Trimming took off 5 bases at V and 11 bases at J, with 18 bases between the two ends. This chain's CDR3 is CASSPTTTGWYTF. In nucleotides, the CDR3 is TGTGCCAGCAGTCCAACTACGACCGGTTGGTACACCTTC.